A selection of T cell receptor beta chains follows, all from one sample in a study of T cell responses to AZD1222 COVID-19 vaccine. Profiling relied on immunoSEQ multiplex PCR, and the TCRdb table lists in-frame clones only, not all of them. The profile shows tens of thousands of clones, about 90% of them singletons. This specimen consisted of peripheral blood, obtained 28 days after the second AZD1222 dose. The receptors were sampled from an adult who received the AZD1222 COVID-19 vaccine. CDR3s include the opening cysteine and the closing phenylalanine or tryptophan. A D gene is named only where the DNA matches it firmly. A clone size is listed for some rows: how often the clone was seen (once, few, many), or a class if it is expanded.

TRBV24-1	TRBJ2-1	once	NA	TGTGCCACCAGTGACCGTTTCAATGAGCAGTTCTTC	CATSDRFNEQFF
TRBV2	TRBJ1-5	NA	TRBD1	TGTGCCACCAGACAGGGAGTGGGCAATCAGCCCCAGCATTTT	CATRQGVGNQPQHF
TRBV16	TRBJ2-7	NA	NA	TGTGCCAGCAGCCACCGGACTTCCGTCGACTACGAGCAGTACTTC	CASSHRTSVDYEQYF
TRBV11-1	TRBJ1-2	NA	NA	TGTGCCAGCAGCCAGACCCCGGACAGCTATGGCTACACCTTC	CASSQTPDSYGYTF
TRBV7-9	TRBJ2-7	NA	NA	TGTGCCAGCAGCCAAATAATCGAGCAGTACTTC	CASSQIIEQYF
TRBV18	TRBJ2-3	NA	NA	TGTGCCAGCTCACCCTTTCGTGTCCCCACAGATACGCAGTATTTT	CASSPFRVPTDTQYF
TRBV6-2/TRBV6-3	TRBJ2-7	NA	TRBD1	TGTGCCAGCAGCCGCGGAACTCGGACAGGGAAGTACTTC	CASSRGTRTGKYF
TRBV6-5	TRBJ1-2	NA	NA	TGTGCCAGCCACGCTAACTATGGCTACACCTTC	CASHANYGYTF
TRBV6-2/TRBV6-3	TRBJ1-5	NA	NA	TGTGCCAGCAGTTACTCGATACTCGGACAGAGAAATCAGCCCCAGCATTTT	CASSYSILGQRNQPQHF
TRBV12-3/TRBV12-4	TRBJ1-4	NA	NA	TGTGCCAGCAGTCCCAACCTTAATGAAAAACTGTTTTTT	CASSPNLNEKLFF
TRBV12-3/TRBV12-4	TRBJ1-2	once	TRBD1	TGTGCCAGCAGACAGGACAGGGACTATGGCTACACCTTC	CASRQDRDYGYTF
TRBV4-1	TRBJ1-2	NA	NA	TGCGCCAGCAGCCAAGTGGCAGAGAAATATGGCTACACCTTC	CASSQVAEKYGYTF
TRBV3-1/TRBV3-2	TRBJ2-3	NA	NA	TGTGCCAGCAGCCAAGCATTCTCCGGGGGCGGGGCCACAGATACGCAGTATTTT	CASSQAFSGGGATDTQYF
TRBV12-3/TRBV12-4	TRBJ2-2	NA	TRBD1	TGTGCCAGCAGTTTTTTAGGGGGCAGGGAGCTGTTTTTT	CASSFLGGRELFF
TRBV10-3	TRBJ1-2	NA	TRBD1	TGTGCCGTTCGTCCTTCCGAGGGACAGGGGTTGTCCCGGGTTGGCTACACCTTC	CAVRPSEGQGLSRVGYTF
TRBV7-2	TRBJ2-6	NA	TRBD1	TGTGCCAGCAGCTTAGCTCTGACAGGGCTCTCTGGGGCCAACGTCCTGACTTTC	CASSLALTGLSGANVLTF
TRBV19	TRBJ1-1	NA	NA	TGTGCCAGTAGTATACTTCTCCTAGGGAACACTGAAGCTTTCTTT	CASSILLLGNTEAFF
TRBV6-5	TRBJ1-5	NA	NA	TGTGCCAGCAGAAATCAGGGCCTAAGCAATCAGCCCCAGCATTTT	CASRNQGLSNQPQHF
TRBV3-1/TRBV3-2	TRBJ2-2	NA	NA	TGTGCCAGCAGCCAGGCAAGCCTCGGGGAGCTGTTTTTT	CASSQASLGELFF
TRBV27	TRBJ1-6	NA	NA	TGTGCCAGCAGCCCGAGAGGGAACAATTCACCCCTCCACTTT	CASSPRGNNSPLHF
TRBV10-3	TRBJ1-2	NA	NA	TGTGCCATCAGTACAGGGATAAATAACTATGGCTACACCTTC	CAISTGINNYGYTF
TRBV14	TRBJ1-1	NA	NA	TGTGCCAGCAGCCCTCGGGGGAGGGTCACTGAAGCTTTCTTT	CASSPRGRVTEAFF
TRBV4-1	TRBJ2-7	once	NA	TGCGCCAGCAGCCAAGCGCCAGGGGAGATCCACGAGCAGTACTTC	CASSQAPGEIHEQYF
TRBV5-1	TRBJ1-1	NA	TRBD1	TGCGCCAGCAGCTGGAGGACAGGGGAGACTGAAGCTTTCTTT	CASSWRTGETEAFF
TRBV6-5	TRBJ2-2	NA	NA	TGTGCCAGCAGGACCGGGGTCACCGGGGAGCTGTTTTTT	CASRTGVTGELFF
TRBV7-3	TRBJ2-3	NA	NA	TGTGCCAGCAGCTTCCCCTACTCCAATACGCAGTATTTT	CASSFPYSNTQYF
TRBV29-1	TRBJ1-1	NA	TRBD1	TGCAGCGTCCAAGGACAGGGGTATGTGAACACTGAAGCTTTCTTT	CSVQGQGYVNTEAFF